This T cell receptor (beta chain) stems from a study of T cell responses to AZD1222 COVID-19 vaccine (dated by TCRdb to the early 2020s). Describing the broader study: AZD1222 recipients given second doses at about 4 weeks or at about 12 weeks were pooled, since spike-specific TCR depth and breadth were not found to differ between the two schedules. TCR sequencing covered fewer than 250 trial participants: 207 given two doses of AZD1222 and approximately 25 given two doses of MenACWY control vaccine. Trial participants were enrolled by age into subgroups of 18-55, 56-69 and 70-plus years, and 148, 28 and 57 TCR-sequenced participants, respectively, were included in these subgroups. Summary of the overall study and its limitations: The 56-69-year group was small, and its depth increase did not reach significance, likely because of low power. No day 14 peak-response samples were available, so repertoires were characterized only after the peak T cell response. Conclusions about previously exposed vaccinees are limited, since just a handful of AZD1222 recipients were seropositive for SARS-CoV-2 at baseline. Reportedly, almost half of the unique spike-specific TCRs recognized epitopes lying outside the regions that are mutated in the B.1.351 and B.1.1.7 variants. Participants were mostly white British and included more females than males, and it was suggested by the authors that clonal diversity may have been underestimated. A significant rise in spike-specific TCR breadth and depth was observed after two AZD1222 doses relative to day 0 and relative to MenACWY recipients. Vaccine-associated CD4 TCRs spanned the whole spike protein, with dominant responses in regions 160-218 and 743-854.

From a lookup of the germline V gene (reference sequence), CDR1 and CDR2 are SGHNT and YYREEE. CDR3 length: 19 amino acids, cysteine to phenylalanine. Only the CDR3 part of the read is kept: 57 bases, read in frame from the first base. V drops 3 bases and J drops 2 bases, leaving 24 bases in between. Concerning this clone: Its antigen is not yet known. Qualities for individual bases were not recorded, and no much larger clone is one base off.

This specimen's time point label, per the study, means: baseline before first vaccination. Vaccinee samples were obtained from the UK trials COV001 and COV002, which included a single-blind randomized controlled phase 2/3 trial of AZD1222 (ChAdOx1 nCoV-19) in healthy adults. For TCRbeta chain sequencing, PBMC samples from trial participants were taken at day 0 and at day 28 after the second dose. The CDR3 regions of human TCRbeta chains were analyzed by immunosequencing. The published analysis was carried out like this. Repertoire TCRs were checked for matches against a reference library of SARS-CoV-2-specific TCRs that had been generated using the MIRA antigen-specificity platform. Breadth was defined as the fraction of unique TCRs that were SARS-CoV-2-associated. Depth was defined as the fraction of total T cells that were SARS-CoV-2-associated. Using the MIRA data, each spike-specific TCR was assigned both to the spike region to which the TCR was reactive and to a CD4 or CD8 class. Log10-transformed breadth and depth values were compared by one-way ANOVA with Sidak's multiple comparisons tests. In its TCRdb copy, this immuneACCESS table keeps in-frame sequences only and misses some clones. Where compared with another copy, unresolved V genes explain less than half of these, and the others have no known cause. The D gene and trimming were derived from the DNA, and the V and J assignments and clone size from that table. The sample table lists about 110,000 clones, 80% to 85% of them with a count of one. Of the sample, 9.4% is held by the ten largest clones.

The specimen was peripheral blood, collected on day 0 of AZD1222 vaccination. Recombination linked TRBV5-4 to TRBJ2-1; the best D guess is TRBD1, with 5 bases matching. The clonotype originates from an adult in good health. The CDR3 in this case is CASSSHLGWGQRPYNEQFF. The nucleotides read TGTGCCAGCAGCTCACACTTGGGATGGGGCCAGCGCCCCTACAATGAGCAGTTCTTC.